This TCR beta chain came from a study of blood T cell repertoires in COVID-19. Study background: Researchers got acute and convalescent COVID-19 samples from the United States, Italy and Spain. PBMCs, B-cell-depleted T cells, or T cells were the source of the cDNA or gDNA that made up the material.

Original analysis: Amplification of reference gene primers provided the estimated nucleated cell counts. Clones were sequenced by immunoSEQ multiplex PCR, and TCRdb holds only the in-frame ones, with some missing. From that table come the V and J calls and clone size; the DNA was used to work out D and trimming. The data hold around 68,000 clones, with more than 75% observed a single time. Sequencing was carried out using peripheral blood. This sequence was found in a human donor in a cohort sampled during active COVID-19.

The CDR3 DNA follows: TGTGCCAGCAGCCGCACAGGGAGGGGACGTGGAAACACCATATATTTT. Its translation: CASSRTGRGRGNTIYF. The rearrangement joins TRBV3-1 (or the pseudogene TRBV3-2) to TRBJ1-3, with a possible D match to TRBD1 (6 bases). The CDR3 totals 16 residues. The V end lost 4 bases, the J end lost 3 bases, and 16 bases lay between the germline ends. Germline V lookup: CDR1 LGHDT, CDR2 YNNKEL (reference sequence).